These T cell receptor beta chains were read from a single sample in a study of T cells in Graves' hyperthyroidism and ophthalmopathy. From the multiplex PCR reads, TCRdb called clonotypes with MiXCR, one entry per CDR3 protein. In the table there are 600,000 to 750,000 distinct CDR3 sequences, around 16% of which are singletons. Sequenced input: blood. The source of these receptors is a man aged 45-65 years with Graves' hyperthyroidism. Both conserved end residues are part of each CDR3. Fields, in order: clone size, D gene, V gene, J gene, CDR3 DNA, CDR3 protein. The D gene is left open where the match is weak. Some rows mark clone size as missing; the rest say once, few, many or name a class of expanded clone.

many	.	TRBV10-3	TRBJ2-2	TGTGCCATCAGTGAAGGGACCGGGGAGCTGTTTTTT	CAISEGTGELFF
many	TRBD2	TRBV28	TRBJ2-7	TGTGCCAGCAGCACCGGGACTAGCGGGCGTGAGCAGTACTTC	CASSTGTSGREQYF
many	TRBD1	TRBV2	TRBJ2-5	TGTGCCAGCAGTGAACAAGGGGGCGTCGAGACCCAGTACTTC	CASSEQGGVETQYF
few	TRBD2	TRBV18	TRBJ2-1	TGTGCCAGCTCACCACCGTTTAAAGCGGGAGGGGCCTACAATGAGCAGTTCTTC	CASSPPFKAGGAYNEQFF
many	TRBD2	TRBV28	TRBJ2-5	TGTGCCAGCAGTTTATGGACTAGCGGGTACCAAGAGACCCAGTACTTC	CASSLWTSGYQETQYF
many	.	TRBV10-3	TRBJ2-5	TGTGCCATCAGTGGGCAGGAGACCCAGTACTTC	CAISGQETQYF
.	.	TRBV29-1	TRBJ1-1	TGCAGCGCCGAGGGCGGGACGGCCTCCCTCACTGAAGCTTTCTTT	CSAEGGTASLTEAFF
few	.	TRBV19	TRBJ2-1	TGTGCCAGTAGTAGAAGGGGGGGATACAATGAGCAGTTCTTC	CASSRRGGYNEQFF
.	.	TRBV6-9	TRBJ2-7	TGTGCCAGCAGTTATGGGGACGGAACCTACGAGCAGTACTTC	CASSYGDGTYEQYF
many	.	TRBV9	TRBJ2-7	TGTGCCAGCAGCGTAGGTGGGGGGGAGCAGTACTTC	CASSVGGGEQYF
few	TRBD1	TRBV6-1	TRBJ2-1	TGTGCCAGCCGGGACAGAAATCACAATGAGCAGTTCTTC	CASRDRNHNEQFF
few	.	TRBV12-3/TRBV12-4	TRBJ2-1	TGTGCCAGCAGTCCCGAACGGGAGTACAATGAGCAGTTCTTC	CASSPEREYNEQFF
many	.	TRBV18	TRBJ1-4	TGTGCCAGCTCAACCTATCGGGATAATGAAAAACTGTTTTTT	CASSTYRDNEKLFF
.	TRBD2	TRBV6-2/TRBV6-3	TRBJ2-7	TGTGCCAGCAATATAGCGGGAGGGCGTGAGGAGCAGTACTTC	CASNIAGGREEQYF
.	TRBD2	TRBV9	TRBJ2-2	TGTGCCAGCAGCATCCTACCTAGCGGGGGAGACACCGGGGAGCTGTTTTTT	CASSILPSGGDTGELFF
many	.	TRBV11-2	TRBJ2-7	TGTGCCAGCAGCTTAGATACGGTCTCCTACGAGCAGTACTTC	CASSLDTVSYEQYF
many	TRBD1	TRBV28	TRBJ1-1	TGTGCCAGCAGTGCACAGGGGAAGGATGCTTTCTTT	CASSAQGKDAFF
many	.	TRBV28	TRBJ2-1	TGTGCCAGCAGTCCCCCGGTGGTCAGCTCCTACAATGAGCAGTTCTTC	CASSPPVVSSYNEQFF
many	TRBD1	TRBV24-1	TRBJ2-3	TGTGCCACCAGTGATTTTACAGGGGATGACACAGATACGCAGTATTTT	CATSDFTGDDTDTQYF
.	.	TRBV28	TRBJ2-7	TGTGCCAGTAGTTCCTCAGCGGAGAGCTTCTACGAGCAGTACTTC	CASSSSAESFYEQYF
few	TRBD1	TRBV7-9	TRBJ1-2	TGTGCCAGCAGCCGTAGGGACAGGGTGAACTATGGCTACACCTTC	CASSRRDRVNYGYTF
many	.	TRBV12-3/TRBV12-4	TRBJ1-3	TGTGCCAGCAGTGAGGGACAAGGAAACACCATATATTTT	CASSEGQGNTIYF
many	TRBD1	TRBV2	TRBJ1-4	TGTGCCAGCTCTCAGGGGGCAGGAGAAAAACTGTTTTTT	CASSQGAGEKLFF
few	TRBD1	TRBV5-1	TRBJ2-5	TGCGCCAGCAGCAATGACAGGGGGCGGCAAGAGACCCAGTACTTC	CASSNDRGRQETQYF
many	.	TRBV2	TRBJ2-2	TGTGCCAGCAGTGATTTTTTGATTGGGACCGGGGAGCTGTTTTTT	CASSDFLIGTGELFF
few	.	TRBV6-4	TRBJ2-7	TGTGCCAGCAGTGACCCCAAGGGTGGCGAGCAGTACTTC	CASSDPKGGEQYF
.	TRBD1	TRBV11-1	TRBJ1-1	TGTGCCAGCAGCACAAGCACCGGGACAGGGATTCTAGAGGTAGCTTTCTTT	CASSTSTGTGILEVAFF
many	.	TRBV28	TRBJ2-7	TGTGCCAGCAGTCTTACTAGCAGCTACGAGCAGTACTTC	CASSLTSSYEQYF
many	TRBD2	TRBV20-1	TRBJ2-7	TGCAGTGCTAGAGCCCTAGCGGCCTACGAGCAGTACTTC	CSARALAAYEQYF
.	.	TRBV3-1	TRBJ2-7	TGTGTCAGCAGCCAAGAGGACTTGACATACCCCTACGAGCAGTACTTC	CVSSQEDLTYPYEQYF
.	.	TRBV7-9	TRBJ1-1	TGTGCCAGCAGCTTAGGTGGGAACTCGAACACTGAAGCTTTCTTT	CASSLGGNSNTEAFF
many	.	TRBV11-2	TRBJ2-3	TGTGCCAGCAGCTTAGATAGGACAGTCACAGATACGCAGTATTTT	CASSLDRTVTDTQYF
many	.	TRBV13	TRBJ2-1	TGTGCCAGCCGCTTTTTCTCCTCCTACAATGAGCAGTTCTTC	CASRFFSSYNEQFF
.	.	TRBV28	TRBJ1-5	TGTGCCAGCAGCCCTTTTGACAGTACGGGGCAGCCCCAGCATTTT	CASSPFDSTGQPQHF
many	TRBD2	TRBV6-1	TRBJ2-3	TGTGCCAGCAGGCGGGAGGGACTTACAGATACGCAGTATTTT	CASRREGLTDTQYF
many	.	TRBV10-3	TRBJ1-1	TGTGCCATCAGTGACCCCGACCGGGGCACTGAAGCTTTCTTT	CAISDPDRGTEAFF
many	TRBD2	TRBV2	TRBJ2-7	TGTGCCAGCAGTACCGGGACTAGGCCCTACGAGCAGTACTTC	CASSTGTRPYEQYF
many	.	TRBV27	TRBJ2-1	TGTGCCAGCAGTAATAGCGGACCCTACAATGAGCAGTTCTTC	CASSNSGPYNEQFF
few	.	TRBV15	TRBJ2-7	TGTGCCACCAGGGAGGGTCCGCGGGAGCAGTACTTC	CATREGPREQYF
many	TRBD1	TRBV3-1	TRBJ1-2	TGTGCCAGCAGCCCCCGGACAGGGGGCAATGGCTACACCTTC	CASSPRTGGNGYTF
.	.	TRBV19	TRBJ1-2	TGTGCCAGTACCAGGGGATCCTCCCTCGGCTACACCTTC	CASTRGSSLGYTF
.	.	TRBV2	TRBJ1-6	TGTGCCAGCAGTGAAGCGCTTGGGGGAGTAGGCTCACCCCTCCACTTT	CASSEALGGVGSPLHF
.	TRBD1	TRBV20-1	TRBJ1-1	TGCAGTGCTCCGAGGACAGGGAACACTGAAGCTTTCTTT	CSAPRTGNTEAFF
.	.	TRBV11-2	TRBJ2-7	TGTGCCAGCAGCTTAGGAGGGGAGGACGAGCAGTACTTC	CASSLGGEDEQYF
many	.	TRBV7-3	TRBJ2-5	TGTGCCAGCAGCTTCAGGGTCCAAGAGACCCAGTACTTC	CASSFRVQETQYF
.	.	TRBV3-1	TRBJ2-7	TGTGCCAGCAGCCCCAGGTCTCTAGGTGGTGAGCAGTACTTC	CASSPRSLGGEQYF
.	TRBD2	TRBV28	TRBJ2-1	TGTGCCAGCAGTTTACCCAACCCGGGGGGGCTGAGTGAGCAGTTCTTC	CASSLPNPGGLSEQFF
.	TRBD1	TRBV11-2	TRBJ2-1	TGTGCCAGCAGCTCAGTTGGTTATATTGGCAGGGGGCAAGATGAGCAGTTCTTC	CASSSVGYIGRGQDEQFF
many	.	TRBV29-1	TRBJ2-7	TGCAGCGTTACCCGGGACACCTCCTACGAGCAGTACTTC	CSVTRDTSYEQYF
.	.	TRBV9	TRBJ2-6	TGTGCCAGCAGCGTAAGAACAAGACTGTACTCTGGGGCCAACGTCCTGACTTTC	CASSVRTRLYSGANVLTF
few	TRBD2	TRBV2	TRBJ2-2	TGTGCCAGCAGTCCGGGACTCGGGAGGGGCACCGGGGAGCTGTTTTTT	CASSPGLGRGTGELFF
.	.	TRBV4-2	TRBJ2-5	TGTGCCAGCAGCCCCGATACCGGGCGGGGCGAGACCCAGTACTTC	CASSPDTGRGETQYF
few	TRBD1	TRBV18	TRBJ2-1	TGTGCCAGCTCACCCGGGACAGGGTACTTGAATGAGCAGTTCTTC	CASSPGTGYLNEQFF